Sequencing of this T cell receptor beta chain was carried out in a study of shared clonotypes between healthy human individuals. The assay was immunoSEQ multiplex PCR, and TCRdb's table has in-frame clones only and misses some. Here the sample spans over 850,000 clones, around 82% being singletons. This clone was recorded only once. What was sequenced was memory CD4+ T cells from PBMCs. Subset meaning: CD45RA-negative fraction. The source is a man aged 18 to 30 in good health. Some clones in this sample may be carry-over from other donors' samples.

This chain's CDR3 is CASSPLGGETQYF. CDR3 DNA sequence: TGTGCCAGCAGCCCCCTAGGAGGGGAGACCCAGTACTTC. The V and J genes are TRBV11-2 and TRBJ2-5; D is perhaps TRBD2 (6 bases). CDR3 length: 13 residues. V dropped 5 bases and J dropped 5 bases, with 12 bases sitting between them. The germline V gene encodes CDR1 SGHAT and CDR2 FQNNGV.